Listed below are T cell receptor beta chains from one sample, sequenced in a study of shared clonotypes between healthy human individuals. Profiling relied on immunoSEQ multiplex PCR, and the TCRdb table lists in-frame clones only, not all of them. Altogether some 2 million clones are present, about 95% being singletons, with the ten largest covering more than 0.95%. Sequenced: naive CD8+ T cells sorted from blood. The receptors stem from a man aged 18 to 29 in good health. CDR3s leave out the opening cysteine and the closing phenylalanine or tryptophan. D genes are given only for firm matches.

v_call: TRBV30; d_call: TRBD2; cdr3_aa: AWSGSGTRSSYNEQF
v_call: TRBV4-1; d_call: -; cdr3_aa: ASSSQPGGFSYEQY
v_call: TRBV13; d_call: -; cdr3_aa: ASSWMAVGETQY
v_call: TRBV4-3; d_call: -; cdr3_aa: ASSQDRAYTQY
v_call: TRBV27; d_call: -; cdr3_aa: ASSSTHFRSDTQY
v_call: TRBV5-4; d_call: TRBD2; cdr3_aa: ASSWVGLAGEETQY
v_call: TRBV2; d_call: -; cdr3_aa: ASARPAENIQY
v_call: TRBV11-2; d_call: -; cdr3_aa: ASSLRGNQPQH
v_call: TRBV2; d_call: TRBD2; cdr3_aa: ASMGLAGAILVETQY
v_call: TRBV5-4; d_call: TRBD2; cdr3_aa: ASTVAGTQETQY
v_call: TRBV27; d_call: TRBD1; cdr3_aa: ASSLTGNAYEQY
v_call: TRBV6-5; d_call: -; cdr3_aa: ASKVLYNSPLH
v_call: TRBV5-4; d_call: -; cdr3_aa: ASSNTPRGYT
v_call: TRBV5-4; d_call: -; cdr3_aa: ASSFQGTGSTDTQY
v_call: TRBV13; d_call: TRBD2; cdr3_aa: ASSLGLAGSTDTQY
v_call: TRBV13; d_call: -; cdr3_aa: ASSLGPGELF
v_call: TRBV9; d_call: -; cdr3_aa: ASSVGQGPASIDAF
v_call: TRBV28; d_call: -; cdr3_aa: ATQLDYGYT
v_call: TRBV7-9; d_call: TRBD1; cdr3_aa: ASSLGQGAISDYEQY
v_call: TRBV7-7; d_call: TRBD1; cdr3_aa: ASSSRTGAEAF
v_call: TRBV5-1; d_call: -; cdr3_aa: ASSTQGRPYEQY
v_call: TRBV29-1; d_call: TRBD1; cdr3_aa: SVVGQGGGTQY